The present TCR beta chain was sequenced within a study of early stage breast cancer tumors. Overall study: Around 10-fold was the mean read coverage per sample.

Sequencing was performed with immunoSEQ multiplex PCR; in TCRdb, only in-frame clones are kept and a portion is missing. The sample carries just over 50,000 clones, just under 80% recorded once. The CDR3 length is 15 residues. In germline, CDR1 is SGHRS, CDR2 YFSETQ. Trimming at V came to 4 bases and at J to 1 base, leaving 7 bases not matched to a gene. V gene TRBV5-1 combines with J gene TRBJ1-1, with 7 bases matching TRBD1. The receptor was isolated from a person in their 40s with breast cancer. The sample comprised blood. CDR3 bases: TGCGCCAGCAGCGCGGCGGGACAGTCGAACACTGAAGCTTTCTTT. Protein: CASSAAGQSNTEAFF.